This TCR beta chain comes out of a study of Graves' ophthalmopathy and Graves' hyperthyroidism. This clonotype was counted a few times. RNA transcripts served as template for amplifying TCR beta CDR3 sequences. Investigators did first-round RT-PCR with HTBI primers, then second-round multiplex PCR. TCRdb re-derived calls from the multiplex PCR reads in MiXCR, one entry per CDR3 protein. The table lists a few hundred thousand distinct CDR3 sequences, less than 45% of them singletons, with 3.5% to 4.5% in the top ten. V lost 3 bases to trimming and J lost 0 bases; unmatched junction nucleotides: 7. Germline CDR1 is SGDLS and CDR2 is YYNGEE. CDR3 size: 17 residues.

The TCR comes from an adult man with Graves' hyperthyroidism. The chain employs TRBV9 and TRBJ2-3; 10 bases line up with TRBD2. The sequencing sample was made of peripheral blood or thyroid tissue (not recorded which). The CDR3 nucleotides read TGTGCCAGCAGCGAGGAGTCGACTAGCGGGAGCACAGATACGCAGTATTTT. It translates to CASSEESTSGSTDTQYF.